The present T cell receptor beta chain was sequenced within a study of CD8 T cells in ankylosing spondylitis. Study results and caveats: Disease-associated clones were reportedly significantly overrepresented in matched ankylosing spondylitis synovial fluid. Disease-linked clones were found to be CD8+ and relatively rare in peripheral blood. A motif in TCR beta, a set of under ten highly homologous variants, appeared characteristic of ankylosing spondylitis blood.

The V gene's germline CDR1 is SGHKS and CDR2 YYEKEE (reference sequence). This CDR3 is 16 amino acids long. V lost 2 bases and J lost 2, with 14 bases in between. Molecular-barcoded quantitative 5'-RACE produced these TCR beta libraries. TCRdb analysed the 5' RACE reads with MiXCR anew, one entry per CDR3 protein. The profile shows about 44,000 distinct CDR3 sequences, 8% to 13% of them singletons. This clonotype has a handful of counts. What it recognizes is unknown. The J gene is TRBJ1-3, the V gene TRBV5-5, with unresolved D. The clonotype originates from a male donor with ankylosing spondylitis or in good health (not recorded which). Input material: blood, either unsorted or a sorted T cell fraction (not recorded which). The CDR3 DNA sequence: TGTGCCAGCAGCTTCGTGAGAATAGAACCTGGAAACACCATATATTTT. Translation gives CASSFVRIEPGNTIYF.